This TCR beta chain is from a study of regulatory T cells in long-lasting Graves disease. Noted time point: newly diagnosed GD, antithyroid drugs for less than 3 months. From RNA extracted from PBMCs, the TCR library was made. Germline V CDR1 and CDR2: LGHDT, YNNKEL (reference sequence). The CDR3 has 12 amino acids. Building the TCR beta libraries relied on iRepertoire HTBI primers, and CDR3 regions underwent Arm-PCR. TCRdb used MiXCR to reprocess the multiplex PCR reads, holding one entry per CDR3 protein. This sample yields about 320,000 distinct CDR3 sequences, of which 15% to 20% are seen a single time; about 40% belongs to the top ten. This clonotype was recorded once. At one end the junction does not follow the germline gene, possibly because of a read error.

The chain combines TRBV3-1 with TRBJ2-7; D uncertain. This specimen was peripheral blood mononuclear cells (PBMCs), taken at new diagnosis, from a patient treated with antithyroid drugs. The receptor was isolated from a female donor with Graves disease. The chain's CDR3 is CSSSQVGREQYF. The CDR3 DNA sequence: TGTTCCAGCAGCCAAGTTGGGCGGGAGCAGTACTTC.